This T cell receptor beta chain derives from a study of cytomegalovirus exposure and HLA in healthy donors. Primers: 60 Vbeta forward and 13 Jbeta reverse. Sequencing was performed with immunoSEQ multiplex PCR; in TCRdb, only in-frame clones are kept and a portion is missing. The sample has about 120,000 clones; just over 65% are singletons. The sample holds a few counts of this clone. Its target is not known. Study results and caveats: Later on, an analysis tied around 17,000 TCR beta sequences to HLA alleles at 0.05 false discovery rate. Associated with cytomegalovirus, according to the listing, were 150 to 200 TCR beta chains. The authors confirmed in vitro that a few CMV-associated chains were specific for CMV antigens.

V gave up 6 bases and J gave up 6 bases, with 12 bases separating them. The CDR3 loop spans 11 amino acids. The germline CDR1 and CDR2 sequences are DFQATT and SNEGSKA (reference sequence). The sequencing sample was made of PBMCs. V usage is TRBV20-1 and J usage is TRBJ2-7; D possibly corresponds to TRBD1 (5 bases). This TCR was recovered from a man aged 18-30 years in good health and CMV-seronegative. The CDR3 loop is CSAPQGGEQYF. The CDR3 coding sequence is TGCAGTGCCCCGCAGGGCGGCGAGCAGTACTTC.